A selection of T cell receptor beta chains follows, all from one sample in a study of response to subunit inactivated influenza vaccine. Each CDR3 protein gets one entry after TCRdb re-called the RT-PCR reads with MiXCR. Here the sample spans hundreds of thousands of distinct CDR3 sequences, 21% being singletons. The source material was PBMCs from blood, sampled less than 22 months after vaccination. These receptors were collected from a man aged 50-75 years who received an inactivated influenza vaccine. Each CDR3 is given with its conserved first and last residue. The D gene is left open where the match is weak. Not every row has a clone size; where given, it reads once, few, many or a size class.

d_call,clone_size,v_call,j_call,cdr3_nt,cdr3_aa
-,-,TRBV28,TRBJ1-1,TGTGCCAGCAAACCAGCCCAGGCCCACACTGAAGCTTTCTTT,CASKPAQAHTEAFF
-,few,TRBV30,TRBJ1-1,TGTGCCTGGAGTCGGAGGGGCGCCTCTCTAATGAACACTGAAGCTTTCTTT,CAWSRRGASLMNTEAFF
TRBD2,-,TRBV11-2,TRBJ2-1,TGTGCCAGCAGCTTAAGGAGGACTAGCGGGAATGAGCAGTTCTTC,CASSLRRTSGNEQFF
-,once,TRBV4-2,TRBJ2-1,TGTGCCAGCAGCCAAGAATGGAGGGGGCCAGGTGAGCAGTTCTTC,CASSQEWRGPGEQFF
-,-,TRBV20-1,TRBJ2-3,TGCAGTGCAATGGATCCCAACGCTGGACAGAGCACAGATACGCAGTATTTT,CSAMDPNAGQSTDTQYF
-,few,TRBV14,TRBJ2-3,TGTGCCAGCAGCCAAATACAGGGCACAGATACGCAGTATTTT,CASSQIQGTDTQYF
TRBD1,-,TRBV29-1,TRBJ2-7,TGCAGCGGGGGCCCGGGACAGGGGATTTACGAGCAGTACTTC,CSGGPGQGIYEQYF
TRBD2,-,TRBV23-1,TRBJ2-1,TGCGCCAGCAGTCAATCGACTAGCGGGAGGGAGAATGAGCAGTTCTTC,CASSQSTSGRENEQFF
-,many,TRBV11-2,TRBJ2-7,TGTGCCAGCAGCTCCTTACGTTGGGACTACGAGCAGTACTTC,CASSSLRWDYEQYF
TRBD1,many,TRBV5-1,TRBJ1-2,TGCGCCAGCAGCCAGGGGGGGACGGCTAACTATGGCTACACCTTC,CASSQGGTANYGYTF
-,many,TRBV14,TRBJ1-2,TGTGCCAGCAGACCTCGAGGGGCGCGGGGCTACACCTTC,CASRPRGARGYTF
TRBD1,many,TRBV19,TRBJ1-1,TGTGCCAGTAGTAGGGACAGGGCCAGGAACACTGAAGCTTTCTTT,CASSRDRARNTEAFF
-,-,TRBV30,TRBJ2-2,TGTGCCCTGCGAAAAACCTACTACACCGGGGAGCTGTTTTTT,CALRKTYYTGELFF
TRBD2,few,TRBV5-1,TRBJ2-1,TGCGCCAGCAGTAGTAGCGGGGGGGGAGGTAATGAGCAGTTCTTC,CASSSSGGGGNEQFF
-,few,TRBV20-1,TRBJ2-1,TGCAGTGCTCCCCCGGCGCGGAGAGGCTCCTACAATGAGCAGTTCTTC,CSAPPARRGSYNEQFF
TRBD1,-,TRBV5-1,TRBJ1-1,TGCGCCAGCAGCTTCCCCGAACAGGGGGGTCGTACTGAAGCTTTCTTT,CASSFPEQGGRTEAFF
-,-,TRBV5-1,TRBJ2-1,TGCGCCAGCAGCTTTTCCGCCGGGAGCTCCTACAATGAGCAGTTCTTC,CASSFSAGSSYNEQFF
-,-,TRBV20-1,TRBJ2-7,TGCAGTGCTCCGCCTATGCCCGGGACAGGGTCCGGGACTAGCTACGAGCAGTACTTC,CSAPPMPGTGSGTSYEQYF
TRBD1,few,TRBV3-1,TRBJ1-1,TGTGCCAGCAGCCCGACAGGGAGTAGCACTGAAGCTTTCTTT,CASSPTGSSTEAFF
-,once,TRBV12-3/TRBV12-4,TRBJ2-1,TGTGCCACCAATACCGGGGGCACGGATGAGCAGTTCTTC,CATNTGGTDEQFF
-,-,TRBV7-9,TRBJ2-5,TGTGCCAGCAGCTTACAGCCCCAGGAGACCCAGTACTTC,CASSLQPQETQYF
TRBD1,few,TRBV4-3,TRBJ1-5,TGCGCCAGCAGCCAAGATAGTGCAGGGGGATCGCCCCAGCATTTT,CASSQDSAGGSPQHF
-,many,TRBV12-3/TRBV12-4,TRBJ1-1,TGTGCCAGCGGAGTAGCGAGGACCGAGGGGGCTTTCTTT,CASGVARTEGAFF
TRBD2,few,TRBV10-3,TRBJ2-1,TGTGCCATCAGTGAGTCGTTAGCGGGGGGGACCTACAATGAGCAGTTCTTC,CAISESLAGGTYNEQFF
-,-,TRBV27,TRBJ2-3,TGTGCCAGCAGTGCCAGTTGGGGGCATGCAAATACGCAGTATTTT,CASSASWGHANTQYF
-,-,TRBV28,TRBJ2-3,TGTGCCAGCAGTTTTAGCACGGACGTTAGCACAGATACGCAGTATTTT,CASSFSTDVSTDTQYF
TRBD2,-,TRBV29-1,TRBJ2-3,TGCAGCGCGGGAGGGTCCAGAGATACGCAGTATTTT,CSAGGSRDTQYF